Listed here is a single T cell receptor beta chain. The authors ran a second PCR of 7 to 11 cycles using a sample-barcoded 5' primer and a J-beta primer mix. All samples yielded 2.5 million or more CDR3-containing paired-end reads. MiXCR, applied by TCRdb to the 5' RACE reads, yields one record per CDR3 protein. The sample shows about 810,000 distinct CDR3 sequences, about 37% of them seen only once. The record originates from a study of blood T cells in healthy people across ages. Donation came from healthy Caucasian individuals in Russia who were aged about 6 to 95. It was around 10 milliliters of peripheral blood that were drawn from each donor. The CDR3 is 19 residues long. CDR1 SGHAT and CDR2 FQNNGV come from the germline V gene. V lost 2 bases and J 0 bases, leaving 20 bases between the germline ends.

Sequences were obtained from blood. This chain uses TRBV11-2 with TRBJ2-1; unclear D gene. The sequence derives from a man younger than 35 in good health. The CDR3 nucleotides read TGTGCCAGCAGCTTAATAGGTCGGTATGGGTCGACCTCCTACAATGAGCAGTTCTTC. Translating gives CASSLIGRYGSTSYNEQFF.